The 30 T cell receptor beta chains below come from one sample, sequenced in a study of regulatory T cells in long-lasting Graves disease. Documented time point: newly diagnosed GD, antithyroid drugs for less than 3 months. The TCR library was made from RNA extracted from PBMCs. Construction of the TCR beta libraries employed iRepertoire HTBI primers in conjunction with Arm-PCR of CDR3 regions. TCRdb re-derived calls from the multiplex PCR reads in MiXCR, one entry per CDR3 protein. This table holds 200,000 to 250,000 distinct CDR3 sequences, around 20% found once. The sequencing used peripheral blood mononuclear cells (PBMCs), collected at new diagnosis, from a patient treated with antithyroid drugs. These receptors were obtained from a female donor with Graves disease.

This clonotype was counted ten times or more. V is TRBV20-1 and J is TRBJ2-1; a weak D match, TRBD1 (6 bases). The V and J ends lost 1 base and 5 bases respectively, with 12 bases between them. The CDR3 totals 14 residues. Germline V gene data show CDR1 as DFQATT and CDR2 as SNEGSKA (reference sequence). The CDR3 DNA follows: TGCAGTGCTAGAGCCCGCCGGGACAACAATGAGCAGTTCTTC. Its protein is CSARARRDNNEQFF.

DNA of the CDR3: TGCAGTGCTAGAGATAGCGGGAGCAACACAGATACGCAGTATTTT. Translated: CSARDSGSNTDTQYF. This sequence joins TRBV20-1 and TRBJ2-3; TRBD2 matches at 9 bases. CDR1 DFQATT and CDR2 SNEGSKA come from the germline V gene (reference sequence). The CDR3 spans 15 residues. With V trimmed by 0 bases and J by 2 bases, 3 bases remained unmatched.

This clonotype was detected ten times or more. The chain carries TRBV20-1 and TRBJ2-2; D tentatively reads TRBD1 or TRBD2 (5 bases each). Germline V gene lookup returns CDR1 DFQATT and CDR2 SNEGSKA (reference sequence). The CDR3 contains 13 residues. V was cut by 6 bases and J by 4 bases, with 12 bases left in between. Here the CDR3 reads CSASRDGTGELFF. The DNA of the CDR3 is TGCAGTGCAAGTAGGGACGGCACCGGGGAGCTGTTTTTT.

This clonotype came up many times. The rearrangement links TRBV19 to TRBJ1-1; possibly TRBD1 for D (5 bases). V was cut by 4 bases and J by 1 base, with 13 bases left in between. In germline, CDR1 is LNHDA, CDR2 SQIVND (reference sequence). CDR3 length: 15 amino acids. The CDR3 nucleotides read TGTGCCAGTAGTACCCCGGGACTCTCGAACACTGAAGCTTTCTTT. Its translation: CASSTPGLSNTEAFF.

This clonotype appeared many times. The chain has TRBV27 and TRBJ1-2, with TRBD1 matching over 8 bases. Losses at the gene ends were 3 bases for V and 5 bases for J; bases not matched to a gene: 2. The length of the CDR3 is 13 residues. CDR1 MNHEY and CDR2 SMNVEV come from the germline V gene (reference sequence). The CDR3 nucleotides read TGTGCCAGCAGTTTGCGACAGGGGTATGGCTACACCTTC. Amino acids: CASSLRQGYGYTF.

Ten or more counts support this clonotype. V gene TRBV7-8 combines with J gene TRBJ2-1, with TRBD2 identical over 12 bases. The V and J ends lost 4 bases and 10 bases, in that order; junction bases with no gene match: 8. The CDR3 is 15 residues long. Germline CDR1 and CDR2: SGHVS and FQNEAQ. Here the CDR3 reads CASSSMGLAGGEQFF. The CDR3 DNA is TGTGCCAGCAGCTCAATGGGACTAGCGGGCGGGGAGCAGTTCTTC.

This clonotype was seen at least ten times. The gene calls are TRBV6-2 or TRBV6-3 and TRBJ2-5, with D possibly being TRBD1 or TRBD2 (5 bases each). This CDR3 spans 13 amino acids. Looked up from germline, CDR1 is MNHEY and CDR2 is SVGEGT. The V gene lost 0 bases and the J gene lost 11 bases, with 13 bases spanning the gap. The CDR3 nucleotides are TGTGCCAGCAGTTACTCGACGAGGGGACCGCAGTACTTC. This gives the protein CASSYSTRGPQYF.

At least ten counts were recorded for this clonotype. V is TRBV5-8 and J is TRBJ1-2; 8 bases match TRBD1. CDR3 length equals 18 residues. CDR1 is SGHTS, CDR2 YDEGEE, per germline. V lost 4 bases to trimming and J lost 7 bases; unmatched junction nucleotides: 21. The CDR3 DNA reads TGTGCCAGCAGCGTCGGTTGGACAGGGTGGGGTCTATGGCGTGGCTACACCTTC. It encodes CASSVGWTGWGLWRGYTF.

As to this clonotype: This is likely an artifact of a read error, given a far larger clone one base away. The chain links TRBV11-2 to TRBJ2-1; a weak D match, TRBD2 (7 bases). This CDR3 has 16 residues. The V end lost 3 bases, the J end lost 13 bases, and 25 bases lay between the germline ends. CDR1 is SGHAT and CDR2 is FQNNGV in the germline V gene. The CDR3 DNA reads as TGTGCCAGCAGCTTCGGGGGGCTAACATTCCAAGAGACCCAGTTCTTC. This translates into CASSFGGLTFQETQFF.

This clonotype was found many times. The chain uses TRBV20-1 and TRBJ2-1, with 14 bases fitting TRBD2. Germline V CDR1 and CDR2: DFQATT, SNEGSKA (reference sequence). Germline trimming cut 4 bases from V and 4 bases from J; bases unmatched to any gene: 6. The length of the CDR3 is 16 residues. The CDR3 DNA is TGCAGTGCTAATCCCGGGACTAGCGGGAGATACAATGAGCAGTTCTTC. As protein: CSANPGTSGRYNEQFF.

This clonotype was counted at least ten times. This CDR3 is CASSPAEGLSYNEQFF. The CDR3 coding sequence is TGTGCCAGCAGCCCCGCGGAGGGTCTCTCCTACAATGAGCAGTTCTTC. The chain uses TRBV7-3 and TRBJ2-1; weak D call: TRBD2 (6 bases). The length of the CDR3 is 16 residues. Per the germline V gene, CDR1 is SGHTA and CDR2 is FQGTGA. V was clipped by 5 bases and J by 0 bases, with 14 bases between them.

This clonotype occurred a few times. The chain is built from TRBV25-1 and TRBJ2-7; D is undetermined. The CDR3 length is 12 residues. CDR1 is MGHDK, CDR2 SYGVNS, per germline. V was pared by 1 base and J by 6 bases, with 7 bases between. This CDR3 is CASSESALEQYF. CDR3 coding DNA: TGTGCCAGCAGTGAATCGGCGCTCGAGCAGTACTTC.

This clonotype was seen a handful of times. The genes are TRBV20-1 and TRBJ1-4; D gene unclear. CDR1 is DFQATT and CDR2 is SNEGSKA in the germline V gene (reference sequence). The germline V and J ends were trimmed by 4 bases and 6 bases, with 18 bases remaining between them. The CDR3 has 15 residues. The CDR3 nucleotides read TGCAGTGCTATATTCTGGGCGAGGATTTATGAAAAACTGTTTTTT. Amino acid sequence: CSAIFWARIYEKLFF.

This clonotype turned up a few times. V gene TRBV28 combines with J gene TRBJ1-1, with 9 bases lining up with TRBD1. Trimming removed 4 bases from V and 0 bases from J; junction bases left unmatched: 9. Germline-derived CDR1 and CDR2 are MDHEN and SYDVKM. The CDR3 spans 17 residues. The CDR3 DNA sequence: TGTGCCAGCAGTTCAACAGGGGGCGGGTGGGTGAACACTGAAGCTTTCTTT. It is translated as CASSSTGGGWVNTEAFF.

The sample holds a few counts of this clonotype. This may arise from a read error, as a much more abundant clone is one base away. The V gene is TRBV3-1, the J gene TRBJ2-2, with D possibly matching TRBD2 (5 bases). The CDR3 has 13 amino acids. Germline assignment: CDR1 LGHDT and CDR2 YNNKEL (reference sequence). CDR3 coding DNA: TGTGCCAGCAGCCAAGAAGGTTACGGGAAGCTGTTTTTT. Its protein is CASSQEGYGKLFF.

There are a few counts of this clonotype. One junction end does not reproduce the germline sequence, and a read error may be involved. This sequence joins TRBV3-1 and TRBJ2-7; D not resolved. The germline gives CDR1 LGHDT, CDR2 YNNKEL (reference sequence). This CDR3 has 14 amino acids. As DNA, the CDR3 is TGTGCCAGCAGCCAATCAAGGCCCCCCTTGGAGCAGCACTTC. Protein: CASSQSRPPLEQHF.

Comments on this clonotype: Germline is not matched at one junction end, which may reflect a read error. This rearrangement joins TRBV5-1 to TRBJ2-6; TRBD1 agrees at 8 bases. In germline, CDR1 is SGHRS, CDR2 YFSETQ. This CDR3 contains 16 residues. The CDR3 protein is CASSGQGRAGANVLTF. The CDR3 DNA sequence: TGTGCCAGCAGTGGACAGGGCAGGGCTGGGGCCAACGTCCTGACTTTC.

V usage is TRBV11-3 and J usage is TRBJ2-7; TRBD2 aligns across 8 bases. The germline V gene has CDR1 SGHNT and CDR2 YENEEA. The junction had 11 bases not matched to a gene; V was cut back by 5 bases and J by 2 bases. The CDR3 covers 16 residues. The CDR3 DNA reads as TGTGCCAGCAGCCCGGGGGGGCGGGGGGTAGCCTACGAGCAGTACTTC. Amino acids: CASSPGGRGVAYEQYF.

Points on this clonotype: A far larger clone differs by one base, so this is likely a read error. V gene TRBV27 combines with J gene TRBJ2-3; D is uncertain. This CDR3 has 14 amino acids. The ends were cut back, 7 bases at V and 2 bases at J, with 13 bases in the middle. The V gene's germline CDR1 is MNHEY and CDR2 SMNVEV (reference sequence). CDR3 sequence reads: CASTSGRSTDTQYF. CDR3 in DNA: TGTGCCAGCACGAGTGGACGTTCCACAGATACGCAGTATTTT.

As for this clonotype: One base away lies a much larger clone, so this may be a sequencing read error. The chain couples TRBV2 to TRBJ2-1; D ambiguous. CDR1 is SNHLY, CDR2 FYNNEI, per germline. CDR3 length equals 14 residues. The germline V and J ends were trimmed by 3 bases and 10 bases, with 16 bases remaining between them. CDR3 sequence: CASSDARTSYEQFF. CDR3 nucleotides: TGTGCCAGCAGTGATGCCAGAACGAGCTACGAGCAGTTCTTC. Based on the CDR3 plus reference TRBV2 and TRBJ2-1, the full variable domain is EPEVTQTPSHQVTQMGQEVILRCVPISNHLYFYWYRQILGQKVEFLVSFYNNEISEKSEIFDDQFSVERPDGSNFTLKIRSTKLEDSAMYFCASSDARTSYEQFFGPGTRLTVL.

This clonotype was recorded many times. The genes are TRBV20-1 and TRBJ2-7; 8 bases line up with TRBD2. Germline CDR1 reads DFQATT; CDR2 reads SNEGSKA (reference sequence). The V and J ends lost 0 bases and 6 bases, in that order; junction bases with no gene match: 13. The CDR3 length is 16 residues. The CDR3 loop is CSARDARGGPSVEQYF. In DNA form, the CDR3 reads TGCAGTGCTAGAGACGCCCGGGGGGGACCCTCTGTCGAGCAGTACTTC.

This chain uses TRBV7-9 with TRBJ2-1; D uncertain. CDR3 size: 13 residues. V shed 2 bases and J shed 2 bases, with 4 bases lying between them. The germline gives CDR1 SEHNR, CDR2 FQNEAQ (reference sequence). The CDR3 sequence: CASSLTPYNEQFF. CDR3 sequence (DNA): TGTGCCAGCAGCTTAACGCCCTACAATGAGCAGTTCTTC. Drawing the rest from reference TRBV7-9 and TRBJ2-1, the complete variable domain is DTGVSQNPRHKITKRGQNVTFRCDPISEHNRLYWYRQTLGQGPEFLTYFQNEAQLEKSRLLSDRFSAERPKGSFSTLEIQRTEQGDSAMYLCASSLTPYNEQFFGPGTRLTVL.

Notes on this clonotype: A much bigger clone sits one base away, suggesting this may be a read error. V and J are TRBV7-9 and TRBJ2-5; possible D gene TRBD1, 6 bases. The DNA end favors TRBJ2-1, so the J call may be wrong. Germline V gene lookup returns CDR1 SEHNR and CDR2 FQNEAQ (reference sequence). The CDR3 has 16 residues. The CDR3 here is CASSSQGLRGHNEQFF. CDR3 DNA sequence: TGTGCCAGCAGCTCGCAGGGGCTCCGGGGACACAATGAGCAGTTCTTC.

This clonotype was seen repeatedly, ten times or more. The chain uses TRBV3-1 and TRBJ1-2, with 9 bases that match TRBD1. The V gene's germline CDR1 is LGHDT and CDR2 YNNKEL (reference sequence). V was clipped by 6 bases and J by 8 bases; unmatched bases: 4. The CDR3 is 12 amino acids. The CDR3 DNA follows: TGTGCCAGCAGGGGACAGGGAGGCGGCTACACCTTC. Translated, it gives CASRGQGGGYTF.

This clonotype has a count of ten or more. The genes are TRBV6-1 and TRBJ2-7; TRBD2 matches 7 bases. The CDR3 contains 12 residues. CDR1 and CDR2 from the germline V gene are MNHNS and SASEGT. V lost 8 bases to trimming and J lost 7 bases; unmatched junction nucleotides: 8. The CDR3 loop is CASSRGVTEQYF. In DNA form, the CDR3 reads TGTGCCAGCTCCCGGGGGGTGACTGAGCAGTACTTC.

This clonotype was observed a handful of times. The chain combines TRBV5-1 with TRBJ2-2; 9 nucleotides line up with TRBD1. With V trimmed by 4 bases and J by 6 bases, 4 bases remained unmatched. This CDR3 has 14 amino acids. In germline, CDR1 is SGHRS, CDR2 YFSETQ. CDR3: CASSPNRGPGELFF. As DNA, the CDR3 is TGCGCCAGCAGCCCCAACAGGGGGCCCGGGGAGCTGTTTTTT.

This clonotype was found a few times. The chain joins TRBV3-1 to TRBJ2-6, with TRBD2 matching over 10 bases. CDR3 size: 21 residues. Losses at the gene ends were 6 bases for V and 0 bases for J; bases not matched to a gene: 17. CDR1 and CDR2 from the germline V gene are LGHDT and YNNKEL (reference sequence). Written as DNA, the CDR3 is TGTGCCAGCAGGCCCCGACTAGCGGGTTCGATAGGGCCCTCTGGGGCCAACGTCCTGACTTTC. Protein product: CASRPRLAGSIGPSGANVLTF. The full variable domain, in which reference TRBV3-1 and TRBJ2-6 provide the parts outside the CDR3, is DTAVSQTPKYLVTQMGNDKSIKCEQNLGHDTMYWYKQDSKKFLKIMFSYNNKELIINETVPNRFSPKSPDKAHLNLHINSLELGDSAVYFCASRPRLAGSIGPSGANVLTFGAGSRLTVL.

The chain couples TRBV4-3 to TRBJ1-2; TRBD1 matches at 7 bases. In germline, CDR1 is LGHNA, CDR2 YSLEER. The V and J ends lost 0 bases and 7 bases, in that order; junction bases with no gene match: 8. This CDR3 is built from 15 residues. This CDR3 reads CASSQEEVAGGGYTF. The CDR3 nucleotides are TGCGCCAGCAGCCAAGAGGAAGTCGCAGGGGGTGGCTACACCTTC.

This clonotype came up many times. This CDR3 is CAWSGGTVNEKLFF. The CDR3 DNA reads as TGTGCCTGGAGTGGGGGGACCGTTAATGAAAAACTGTTTTTT. The J gene is TRBJ1-4, the V gene TRBV30; maybe TRBD1 (5 bases). V lost 1 base, J lost 4 bases, and 10 bases lay in between. Germline-derived CDR1 and CDR2 are GTSNPN and SVGIG (reference sequence). CDR3 size: 14 residues.

This clonotype was recorded many times. This chain connects TRBV27 to TRBJ2-1, with a weak D call TRBD1 (5 bases). V was shortened by 6 bases and J by 3 bases, with 21 bases between the two germline ends. Germline CDR1 reads MNHEY; CDR2 reads SMNVEV (reference sequence). This CDR3 has 17 amino acids. CDR3 region: CASSQATARRFYNEQFF. The CDR3 region has the DNA TGTGCCAGCAGCCAAGCGACAGCCCGTCGCTTCTACAATGAGCAGTTCTTC.